Listed below are T cell receptor beta chains from one sample, sequenced in a study of OX40 agonist ivuxolimab in advanced cancers. The method was immunoSEQ multiplex PCR; TCRdb's version includes in-frame clones alone and lacks a portion of them. The sample consists of around 83,000 clones, roughly nine tenths of them appearing once. Sequenced material: CD4+ or CD8+ T cells sorted from blood, taken in a trial of the OX40 agonist ivuxolimab. The receptors here all came from an adult with an advanced solid tumor such as melanoma, head and neck, liver or kidney cancer. Each CDR3 is given with its conserved first and last residue. A D gene is named only where the DNA matches it firmly. Size tells how often a clone was seen (once, few, many) or the class of an expanded clone, and some rows leave it out.

>-|TRBJ2-5|TRBV10-3|-
TGTGCCATCAGTGCGGCGCTAGGGGAGACCCAGTACTTC
CAISAALGETQYF
>TRBD2|TRBJ2-7|TRBV7-6|-
TGTGCCAGCAGCTTAGGACTAGCGGGAAGCGAGCAGTACTTC
CASSLGLAGSEQYF
>-|TRBJ2-3|TRBV18|-
TGTGCCAGCTCACCACGGGACTCAGCAGATACGCAGTATTTT
CASSPRDSADTQYF
>TRBD2|TRBJ2-1|TRBV10-3|-
TGTGCCATCAGTTTTGGGACTAGCGGTATCAGCTCCTACAATGAGCAGTTCTTC
CAISFGTSGISSYNEQFF
>TRBD2|TRBJ2-3|TRBV4-2|-
TGTGCCAGCAGCCAAGGACTAGCGAAAGGCACAGATACGCAGTATTTT
CASSQGLAKGTDTQYF
>-|TRBJ1-1|TRBV7-9|-
TGTGCCAGCAGCTTAAGGATAGGGGTGAACACTGAAGCTTTCTTT
CASSLRIGVNTEAFF
>-|TRBJ1-4|TRBV13|-
TGTGCCAGCAGCTTAAAATTAACAGGGAAGGAAAAACTGTTTTTT
CASSLKLTGKEKLFF
>TRBD1|TRBJ2-7|TRBV18|-
TGTGCCAGCTCACCACCGGCGGGACAGGGGGACGAGCAGTACTTC
CASSPPAGQGDEQYF
>-|TRBJ1-3|TRBV18|-
TGTGCCAGCTCACCCCTTCCGCAGTTTGGAAACACCATATATTTT
CASSPLPQFGNTIYF
>-|TRBJ2-5|TRBV7-6|-
TGTGCCAGCAGCTTCTACAGGTGGGAGACCCAGTACTTC
CASSFYRWETQYF
>-|TRBJ2-3|TRBV9|once
TGTGCCAGCAGCGTAGACTCCGGCGGGTGGGATACGCAGTATTTT
CASSVDSGGWDTQYF
>-|TRBJ1-5|TRBV2|-
TGTGCCAGCAACTTACGTGAGACGGTAAATCAGCCCCAGCATTTT
CASNLRETVNQPQHF
>-|TRBJ2-2|TRBV7-7|-
TGTGCTAGCAGCTTCATAGGGGAAGGCACCGGGGAGCTGTTTTTT
CASSFIGEGTGELFF
>-|TRBJ2-3|TRBV6-6|-
TGTGCCAGCAGTTATGAGGTTGTGGGCACAGATACGCAGTATTTT
CASSYEVVGTDTQYF
>TRBD1|TRBJ2-1|TRBV27|-
TGTGCCAGCAGCAAAACACAGGGGGGATTCTACAATGAGCAGTTCTTC
CASSKTQGGFYNEQFF
>-|TRBJ1-2|TRBV14|-
TGTGCCAGCCCTATCCCTGGCGGAAACTTC
CASPIPGGNF
>-|TRBJ2-1|TRBV2|-
TGTGCCAGCAGTGTGGGCGGGATGTCCTACAATGAGCAGTTCTTC
CASSVGGMSYNEQFF
>TRBD1|TRBJ1-1|TRBV25-1|-
TGTGCCAGCAGTGCGACAGGGTTGGACACTGAAGCTTTCTTT
CASSATGLDTEAFF
>-|TRBJ1-4|TRBV30|-
TGTGCCTGGAGTGTAATGACATTCGAAAAACTGTTTTTT
CAWSVMTFEKLFF
>-|TRBJ1-1|TRBV14|-
TGTGCCAGCAGCCACGACAGAGGGGGCACTGAAGCTTTCTTT
CASSHDRGGTEAFF
>TRBD1|TRBJ1-1|TRBV11-2|-
TGTGCCAGCAGCTTAGAAGGACAGGGGAGGACTGAAGCTTTCTTT
CASSLEGQGRTEAFF
>-|TRBJ2-7|TRBV28|-
TGTGCCAGCACCTTGGGGGGCTACGAGCAGTACTTC
CASTLGGYEQYF
>TRBD1|TRBJ2-7|TRBV7-9|few
TGTGCCAGCAGCAAAGACAGGGTTCAGGGTACCGAGCAGTACTTC
CASSKDRVQGTEQYF
>-|TRBJ1-1|TRBV11-3|-
TGTGCCAGCAGCTTCTTCGGAACGGCCCAAGGGACTGAAGCTTTCTTT
CASSFFGTAQGTEAFF
>-|TRBJ2-5|TRBV18|-
TGTGCCAGCTCACCACCCCAGGGAGAGACCCAGTACTTC
CASSPPQGETQYF
>-|TRBJ1-1|TRBV28|-
TGTGCCAGCAGTTTTGGTATGAACACTGAAGCTTTCTTT
CASSFGMNTEAFF
>-|TRBJ1-2|TRBV9|once
TGTGCCAGCAGCGTAGCTGTGGCAGCTAACTATGGCTACACCTTC
CASSVAVAANYGYTF
>TRBD1|TRBJ2-7|TRBV30|-
TGTGCCTGGAGCTTACCGGGACAGGGTGGGGGCACGTACTTC
CAWSLPGQGGGTYF
>TRBD1|TRBJ2-7|TRBV7-8|-
TGTGCCAGCAGCTCTTCGGACAGGGTGGGCTACGAGCAGTACTTC
CASSSSDRVGYEQYF
>-|TRBJ1-4|TRBV6-1|few
TGTGCCAGCAGACCCGATGCAACTAATGAAAAACTGTTTTTT
CASRPDATNEKLFF
>TRBD2|TRBJ2-1|TRBV4-2|-
TGTGCCAGCAGCCAAGATAGAACTAGCGGAGCTTTCAATGAGCAGTTCTTC
CASSQDRTSGAFNEQFF
>-|TRBJ2-3|TRBV4-1|-
TGCGCCAGCAGCCTCCTCAGGGGGGCCCGGTCTGACACGCAGTATTTT
CASSLLRGARSDTQYF
>TRBD2|TRBJ2-7|TRBV29-1|-
TGCAGCGTCGACGCGGCTAGCGGGAGGGAGCAGTACTTC
CSVDAASGREQYF
>-|TRBJ1-4|TRBV2|-
TGTGCCAGCAGTGTGGACAGTGCAACTAATGAAAAACTGTTTTTT
CASSVDSATNEKLFF
>-|TRBJ2-2|TRBV19|few
TGTGCCAGTAGTATTGGGTCGGCCGGGGAGCTGTTTTTT
CASSIGSAGELFF
>-|TRBJ2-7|TRBV21-1|-
TGTGTCACCCCCATAGCGCCCCATGAAAACTACGAGCAGTACTTC
CVTPIAPHENYEQYF
>TRBD2|TRBJ2-5|TRBV18|-
TGTGCCAGCTCACTTACCAGGGAGGGCTGGGAGACCCAGTACTTC
CASSLTREGWETQYF
>TRBD1|TRBJ2-7|TRBV6-5|-
TGTGCCAGCAGTTACTCAGGACAGGGATCCTACGAGCAGTACTTC
CASSYSGQGSYEQYF
>-|TRBJ1-2|TRBV5-1|-
TGCGCCAGCAGCTTGGGGCAGAACTATGGCTACACCTTC
CASSLGQNYGYTF
>-|TRBJ1-1|TRBV5-1|-
TGCGCCAGCTGGGGTGGCACTGAAGCTTTCTTT
CASWGGTEAFF
>-|TRBJ2-2|TRBV2|-
TGTGCCAGCAGCTACAGCGCCGAGGAGCTGTTTTTT
CASSYSAEELFF
>-|TRBJ1-4|TRBV28|few
TGTGCCAGCAGTCACCAAGACCTACGAGGGGTTGCGGGACGGAGAAATGAAAAACTGTTTTTT
CASSHQDLRGVAGRRNEKLFF
>-|TRBJ1-5|TRBV19|-
TGTGCCAGTAGAATTGGTCATAACAGCGATCAGCCCCAGCATTTT
CASRIGHNSDQPQHF
>-|TRBJ2-2|TRBV7-2|-
TGTGCCAGCAGCCCACGAGCGGCGGGAAACACCGGGGAGCTGTTTTTT
CASSPRAAGNTGELFF
>-|TRBJ1-3|TRBV7-2|-
TGTGCCAGCACCTCTCGGGGACCCCAAATTACTGGAAACACCATATATTTT
CASTSRGPQITGNTIYF
>-|TRBJ1-5|TRBV30|-
TGTGCCTGGCAGGGGAAACTTAATCAGCCCCAGCATTTT
CAWQGKLNQPQHF
>-|TRBJ1-5|TRBV19|-
TGTGCCAGTAGTGCCTATAGCAATCAGCCCCAGCATTTT
CASSAYSNQPQHF
>-|TRBJ2-5|TRBV10-3|-
TGTGCCATCAGTGAGGCTCCGGAGACCCAGTACTTC
CAISEAPETQYF
>-|TRBJ2-3|TRBV9|-
TGTGCCAGCAGCGTAGCTCCTAGCATTAGTACAGATACGCAGTATTTT
CASSVAPSISTDTQYF
>-|TRBJ2-1|TRBV15|-
TGTGCCACCAGCAGAGCTGGGGGCCGCTCCTACAATGAGCAGTTCTTC
CATSRAGGRSYNEQFF
>-|TRBJ2-1|TRBV27|-
TGTGCCAGCAGTTTAAGCCTAGCGACGAGTGAGCAGTTCTTC
CASSLSLATSEQFF
>-|TRBJ2-7|TRBV15|-
TGTGCCACCAGCAGAGAGCTAGCGTTCTCCTACGAGCAGTACTTC
CATSRELAFSYEQYF